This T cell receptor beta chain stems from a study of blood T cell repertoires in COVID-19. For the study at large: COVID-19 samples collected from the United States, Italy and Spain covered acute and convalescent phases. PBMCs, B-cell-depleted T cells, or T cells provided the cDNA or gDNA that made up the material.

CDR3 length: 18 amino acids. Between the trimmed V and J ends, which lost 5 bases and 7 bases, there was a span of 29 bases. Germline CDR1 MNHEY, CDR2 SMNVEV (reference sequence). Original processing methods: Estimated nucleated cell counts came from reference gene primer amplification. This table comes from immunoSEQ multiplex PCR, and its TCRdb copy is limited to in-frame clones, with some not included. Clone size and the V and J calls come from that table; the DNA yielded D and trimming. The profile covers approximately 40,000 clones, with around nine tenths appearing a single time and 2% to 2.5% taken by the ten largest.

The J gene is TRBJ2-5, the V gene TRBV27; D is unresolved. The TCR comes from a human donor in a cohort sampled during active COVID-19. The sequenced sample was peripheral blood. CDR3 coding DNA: TGTGCCAGCAGTACTCTCCTAGGTAGCCAGAATATTCCGGGGACCCAGTACTTC. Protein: CASSTLLGSQNIPGTQYF.